This TCR beta chain came from a study of T cell responses to AZD1222 COVID-19 vaccine. The protocol was immunoSEQ multiplex PCR, while the TCRdb copy is restricted to in-frame clones and leaves out a portion. The sample holds roughly 140,000 clones; around 91% are singletons and the top ten take around 1.6%. In germline, CDR1 is SEHNR, CDR2 FQNEAQ (reference sequence). Trimming took 6 bases from V and 11 from J, leaving 11 bases between them. This CDR3 has 11 residues. This clonotype was sampled from an adult in good health. V gene TRBV7-9 combines with J gene TRBJ2-1; D is undetermined. The sequenced sample was peripheral blood, obtained on day 0 of AZD1222 vaccination. CDR3 sequence reads: CASSPLPKQFF. In DNA, the CDR3 is TGTGCCAGCAGTCCACTCCCGAAGCAGTTCTTC.